This TCR beta chain appears in the sequencing data of a study of chemoradiotherapy in HPV16-positive cancers. TCRdb's copy holds only in-frame clones and misses some; the assay was immunoSEQ multiplex PCR. Of about 10,000 clones listed, more than 70% were seen once; the top ten hold about 2.7%. Per the germline V gene, CDR1 is MGHRA and CDR2 is YSYEKL. The CDR3 is 16 residues long. Trimming left V 4 bases short and J 0 bases short, with 14 bases between. As for this clone: Its antigen is still unknown.

Study-level points and caveats: Candidate HPV-specific clones and E7-related TCR motifs grew in tumor during treatment. Only two HPV16-positive patients supplied the functional HPV-specificity definition.

The sequence was collected from a human donor with HPV-associated anogenital cancer. This chain links TRBV4-1 with TRBJ2-3; possible D gene TRBD1, 7 bases. The starting material was blood, obtained from a patient who underwent chemoradiotherapy. CDR3 amino acids: CASSLRGDPSTDTQYF. In nucleotides, the CDR3 is TGCGCCAGCAGCCTCAGGGGGGACCCTAGCACAGATACGCAGTATTTT.